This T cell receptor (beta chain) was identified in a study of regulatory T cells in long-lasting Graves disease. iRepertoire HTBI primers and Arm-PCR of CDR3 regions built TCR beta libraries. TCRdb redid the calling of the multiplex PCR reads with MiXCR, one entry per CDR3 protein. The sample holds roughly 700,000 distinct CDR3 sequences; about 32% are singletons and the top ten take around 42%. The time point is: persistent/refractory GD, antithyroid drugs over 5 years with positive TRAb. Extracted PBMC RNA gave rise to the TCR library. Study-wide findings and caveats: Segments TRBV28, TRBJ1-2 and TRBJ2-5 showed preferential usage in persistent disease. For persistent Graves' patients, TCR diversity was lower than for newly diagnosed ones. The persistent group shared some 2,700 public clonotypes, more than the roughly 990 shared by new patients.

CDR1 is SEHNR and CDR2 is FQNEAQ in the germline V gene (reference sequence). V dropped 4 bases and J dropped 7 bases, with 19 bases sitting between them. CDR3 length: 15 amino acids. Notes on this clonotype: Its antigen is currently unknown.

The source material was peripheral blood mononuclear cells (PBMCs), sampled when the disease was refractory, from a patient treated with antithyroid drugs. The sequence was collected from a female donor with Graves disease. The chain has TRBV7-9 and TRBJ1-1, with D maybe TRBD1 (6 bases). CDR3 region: CASSSRQDPPHEAFF. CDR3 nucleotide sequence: TGTGCCAGCAGCTCCCGACAGGACCCCCCACATGAAGCTTTCTTT. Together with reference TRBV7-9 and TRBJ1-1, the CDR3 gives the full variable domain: DTGVSQNPRHKITKRGQNVTFRCDPISEHNRLYWYRQTLGQGPEFLTYFQNEAQLEKSRLLSDRFSAERPKGSFSTLEIQRTEQGDSAMYLCASSSRQDPPHEAFFGQGTRLTVV.